The 24 T cell receptor beta chains below were found in one sample sequenced in a study of blood T cell repertoires in COVID-19. Measured with immunoSEQ multiplex PCR; TCRdb has only the in-frame clones, and not every one. The sample lists approximately 300,000 clones, 80% to 90% occurring once. Sequencing was done on a sample of peripheral blood. These receptors originate from a young man who had recovered from COVID-19.

The gene calls are TRBV18 and TRBJ1-5, with D perhaps TRBD1 (6 bases). V was pared by 5 bases and J by 2 bases, with 10 bases between. This CDR3 comprises 14 residues. Germline CDR1 reads KGHSH; CDR2 reads LQKENI. CDR3 sequence reads: CASSSGVGNQPQHF. The CDR3 nucleotides are TGTGCCAGCTCATCAGGGGTTGGCAATCAGCCCCAGCATTTT.

The chain carries TRBV4-2 and TRBJ2-6, with D perhaps matching TRBD1 (6 bases). The germline gives CDR1 LGHNA, CDR2 YNFKEQ. V shed 0 bases and J shed 0 bases, with 15 bases lying between them. The CDR3 loop spans 19 amino acids. CDR3 sequence reads: CASSQEGGWWSSGANVLTF. CDR3 coding DNA: TGTGCCAGCAGCCAAGAAGGGGGTTGGTGGAGCTCTGGGGCCAACGTCCTGACTTTC.

The chain employs TRBV7-8 and TRBJ2-2; 8 bases agree with TRBD1. This CDR3 is 16 amino acids long. The V gene end was trimmed by 5 bases and the J gene end by 0 bases; junction bases not matched to a gene: 5. The germline V gene has CDR1 SGHVS and CDR2 FQNEAQ. This chain's CDR3 is CASSQGTGSNTGELFF. DNA for the CDR3: TGTGCCAGCAGCCAGGGGACAGGTTCGAACACCGGGGAGCTGTTTTTT.

The CDR3: CASSKGTASNYGYTF. The CDR3 DNA reads TGTGCCAGCAGCAAGGGGACAGCATCTAACTATGGCTACACCTTC. The V call is TRBV9, the J call TRBJ1-2; 7 bases align to TRBD1. The CDR3 length is 15 residues. V shed 4 bases and J 0 bases; nucleotides not matched to a gene: 6. In germline, CDR1 is SGDLS, CDR2 YYNGEE.

This sequence joins TRBV6-6 and TRBJ1-1, with D tentatively TRBD1 (5 bases). Germline loops: CDR1 MNHNY, CDR2 SVGAGI (reference sequence). The CDR3 has 14 residues. Trimming removed 0 bases at V and 1 base at J, with 6 bases between. DNA for the CDR3: TGTGCCAGCAGTTACTCGACAGCGAACACTGAAGCTTTCTTT. This sequence encodes CASSYSTANTEAFF.

The chain carries TRBV4-2 and TRBJ2-5; 10 bases are a match to TRBD1. This CDR3 contains 14 residues. Germline lookup yields CDR1 LGHNA and CDR2 YNFKEQ. V gave up 3 bases and J gave up 5 bases; unmatched junction bases: 3. The CDR3 DNA is TGTGCCAGCAGCCAGGGACAGGGGAGTGAGACCCAGTACTTC. It specifies CASSQGQGSETQYF.

The chain couples TRBV15 to TRBJ2-1; 11 bases map to TRBD1. V gave up 1 base and J gave up 8 bases; unmatched junction bases: 4. Germline CDR1 reads LNHNV; CDR2 reads YYDKDF (reference sequence). The length of the CDR3 is 15 residues. The CDR3 sequence is CATSRGGQGGDEQFF. The CDR3 DNA reads as TGTGCCACCAGCAGAGGGGGACAGGGGGGCGATGAGCAGTTCTTC.

V usage is TRBV7-2 and J usage is TRBJ2-7; 8 bases match TRBD2. CDR1 and CDR2 (germline): SGHTA, FQGNSA. The CDR3 contains 14 residues. Unmatched junction bases numbered 7, after V lost 5 bases and J lost 4 bases. This chain's CDR3 is CASSTRGGKYEQYF. The CDR3 nucleotides read TGTGCCAGCAGCACACGGGGGGGAAAGTACGAGCAGTACTTC. Based on the CDR3 plus reference TRBV7-2 and TRBJ2-7, the full variable domain is GAGVSQSPSNKVTEKGKDVELRCDPISGHTALYWYRQSLGQGLEFLIYFQGNSAPDKSGLPSDRFSAERTGGSVSTLTIQRTQQEDSAVYLCASSTRGGKYEQYFGPGTRLTVT.

CDR3 bases: TGTGCCAGTAGTACCGAGGACAGCCCCGAGCAGTACTTC. Translation: CASSTEDSPEQYF. This chain uses TRBV19 with TRBJ2-7; the D gene is possibly TRBD1 (6 bases). Germline values: CDR1 LNHDA, CDR2 SQIVND (reference sequence). CDR3 size: 13 residues. The V gene lost 4 bases and the J gene lost 6 bases, with 13 bases spanning the gap.

This chain connects TRBV6-1 to TRBJ2-7, with TRBD2 matching 7 bases. Germline V gene sequence: CDR1 MNHNS, CDR2 SASEGT. Trimming took 1 base from V and 3 from J; bases not matched to a gene: 9. This CDR3 is 16 amino acids long. The CDR3 DNA follows: TGTGCCAGCAGTGAAGATGGGAGGGTAACACTCTACGAGCAGTACTTC. This sequence encodes CASSEDGRVTLYEQYF.

The J gene is TRBJ2-7, the V gene TRBV19; 7 bases are shared with TRBD1. The CDR3 covers 13 residues. Looked up from germline, CDR1 is LNHDA and CDR2 is SQIVND (reference sequence). The J segment lost 6 bases and the V segment lost 1 base, leaving 3 bases of the junction unmatched. The CDR3 reads CASSIAAGGEQYF. For the CDR3, the DNA is TGTGCCAGTAGTATAGCTGCAGGGGGCGAGCAGTACTTC.

The CDR3 coding sequence is TGCGCCAGCAGCCCAGGGGGGCTAGCGGGAACCCAAGAGACCCAGTACTTC. Its protein is CASSPGGLAGTQETQYF. The J gene is TRBJ2-5, the V gene TRBV5-1; 9 positions match TRBD2. The V segment lost 4 bases and the J segment 1 base; nucleotides outside the gene matches: 11. CDR1 is SGHRS, CDR2 YFSETQ, per germline. This CDR3 comprises 17 residues.

CDR3 loop: CASSLRGTEYNEQFF. The CDR3 DNA follows: TGTGCCAGCAGCCTCAGGGGGACGGAATACAATGAGCAGTTCTTC. J is TRBJ2-1 and V is TRBV9, with 7 bases aligning to TRBD1. Germline CDR1 is SGDLS and CDR2 is YYNGEE. Trimming took 4 bases from V and 4 from J; bases not matched to a gene: 8. CDR3 length: 15 amino acids.

V gene TRBV6-5 combines with J gene TRBJ1-1; D unresolved. V dropped 2 bases and J dropped 0 bases, with 7 bases sitting between them. CDR3 length equals 14 residues. The germline gives CDR1 MNHEY, CDR2 SVGAGI. CDR3 loop: CASSYDTMNTEAFF. CDR3 nucleotides: TGTGCCAGCAGTTACGACACGATGAACACTGAAGCTTTCTTT.

The V and J genes are TRBV9 and TRBJ2-7, with 9 bases aligning to TRBD1. The CDR3 totals 15 residues. CDR1 is SGDLS, CDR2 YYNGEE, per germline. Trimming cost V 4 bases and J 1 base; bases outside gene matches: 6. CDR3 residues: CASSPLGQGSYEQYF. As DNA, the CDR3 is TGTGCCAGCAGCCCCCTGGGACAGGGTTCCTACGAGCAGTACTTC. Full variable domain (remainder filled in from reference TRBV9 and TRBJ2-7): DSGVTQTPKHLITATGQRVTLRCSPRSGDLSVYWYQQSLDQGLQFLIQYYNGEERAKGNILERFSAQQFPDLHSELNLSSLELGDSALYFCASSPLGQGSYEQYFGPGTRLTVT.

The sample holds a few counts of this clone. For the CDR3, the DNA is TGTGCCAGTAGTATATCCACAGACTCCTACAATGAGCAGTTCTTC. This translates into CASSISTDSYNEQFF. The chain combines TRBV19 with TRBJ2-1; D ambiguous. The CDR3 totals 15 residues. Germline V gene data show CDR1 as LNHDA and CDR2 as SQIVND (reference sequence). Deletions cut 2 bases from V and 0 bases from J, with 8 bases between.

The chain couples TRBV5-5 to TRBJ2-7, with a tentative D call TRBD2 (6 bases). V was trimmed by 4 bases and J by 5 bases, leaving 16 bases between them. The CDR3 extends over 14 amino acids. CDR1 is SGHKS and CDR2 is YYEKEE in the germline V gene (reference sequence). CDR3 region: CASSPGGVRDEQYF. The CDR3 nucleotides read TGTGCCAGCAGCCCGGGCGGGGTTCGGGACGAGCAGTACTTC.

This clone was counted between two and nine times. This sequence joins TRBV9 and TRBJ2-1, with 7 nucleotides matching TRBD1. This CDR3 is built from 15 residues. CDR1 SGDLS and CDR2 YYNGEE come from the germline V gene. Trimming took 2 bases from V and 3 from J; bases not matched to a gene: 5. The CDR3: CASSVTGENYNEQFF. The DNA of the CDR3 is TGTGCCAGCAGCGTTACAGGGGAAAACTACAATGAGCAGTTCTTC.

The chain carries TRBV9 and TRBJ1-3; D perhaps matches TRBD1 (6 bases). Trimming stripped 0 bases from V and 3 bases from J, with 10 bases between. The length of the CDR3 is 15 residues. Germline-derived CDR1 and CDR2 are SGDLS and YYNGEE. In DNA, the CDR3 is TGTGCCAGCAGCGTAGCGGACAGCCTTGGAAACACCATATATTTT. This gives the protein CASSVADSLGNTIYF.

The chain carries TRBV11-1 and TRBJ2-1, with a possible D match to TRBD1 (5 bases). The germline gives CDR1 SGHAT, CDR2 FQDESV (reference sequence). The V and J ends lost 3 bases and 7 bases respectively, with 13 bases between them. This CDR3 has 14 amino acids. The CDR3 DNA follows: TGTGCCAGCAGCTTGAGTCCAGGGCGGAATGAGCAGTTCTTC. It yields the protein CASSLSPGRNEQFF.

This clone was seen only a few times. The rearrangement uses TRBV6-5 and TRBJ1-1; unclear D gene. Germline lookup yields CDR1 MNHEY and CDR2 SVGAGI. The CDR3 has 14 residues. The V end was cut by 6 bases, the J end by 5 bases, with 16 bases between. This chain's CDR3 is CASSETRGVTEAFF. The CDR3 coding sequence is TGTGCCAGCAGCGAGACTCGGGGAGTTACTGAAGCTTTCTTT.

This sequence joins TRBV7-2 and TRBJ1-4; 7 bases fit TRBD1. The CDR3 runs to 15 residues. Unmatched junction bases numbered 6, after V lost 4 bases and J lost 4 bases. Germline V gives CDR1 SGHTA, CDR2 FQGNSA. CDR3 nucleotide sequence: TGTGCCAGCAGCTCCCCGGGACAGATTAATGAAAAACTGTTTTTT. Translation gives CASSSPGQINEKLFF.

The rearrangement uses TRBV3-1 (or the pseudogene TRBV3-2) and TRBJ2-1; 7 bases map to TRBD2. The CDR3 contains 16 residues. V gave up 2 bases and J gave up 3 bases; unmatched junction bases: 7. CDR1 LGHDT and CDR2 YNNKEL come from the germline V gene (reference sequence). The CDR3: CASSQLGGRGYNEQFF. The CDR3 DNA is TGTGCCAGCAGCCAACTGGGAGGGAGAGGCTACAATGAGCAGTTCTTC.

The CDR3 sequence: CASSPPGEGNYGYTF. In nucleotides, the CDR3 is TGTGCCAGCAGCCCGCCCGGGGAGGGAAACTATGGCTACACCTTC. The chain employs TRBV7-9 and TRBJ1-2, with D hard to call. The CDR3 consists of 15 residues. V shed 5 bases and J shed 2 bases, with 15 bases lying between them. Looked up from germline, CDR1 is SEHNR and CDR2 is FQNEAQ (reference sequence).